This T cell receptor (beta chain) was identified during a study of T-cell memory formation after mild COVID-19. MiXCR, applied by TCRdb to the 5' RACE reads, yields one record per CDR3 protein. The data show about 160,000 distinct CDR3 sequences, roughly 28% seen once. Notes on this clonotype: Its antigen is as yet unknown.

V lost 3 bases and J lost 0, with 21 bases in between. The CDR3 runs 18 residues. Germline CDR1 reads LGHNA; CDR2 reads YNFKEQ. Whole-study results and caveats: The authors left the SARS-CoV-2 specificity of second-wave clones peaking on day 37 unconfirmed. Clones contracting across day 15 to 85 had a balanced CD4/CD8 profile; later expanding clones leaned CD4+. Detection of some responders pre-infection suggested pre-existing cross-reactive memory T cells participated.

The rearrangement links TRBV4-2 to TRBJ2-7; a weak D match, TRBD1 (7 bases). The sequence was obtained from an adult woman who had mild COVID-19 (a few samples of this study predate the infection). Cell type and time point are not known. The sample comprised PBMCs or a T cell subset sorted from them (not recorded which). This CDR3 reads CASSHHSGGPTSSYEQYF. For the CDR3, the DNA is TGTGCCAGCAGCCATCACTCAGGGGGGCCTACTAGCTCCTACGAGCAGTACTTC.